This entry concerns a single TCR beta chain. Its antigen is unknown. The assay was immunoSEQ multiplex PCR, and TCRdb's table has in-frame clones only and misses some. The table shows 50,000 to 70,000 clones, with roughly 85% occurring only once. The source of the sample is a study of OX40 agonist ivuxolimab in advanced cancers. Study-wide findings and caveats: In a subset of nonresponders, normalized T-cell clonal expansion was also low.

This CDR3 contains 14 residues. Germline CDR1 is GTSNPN and CDR2 is SVGIG (reference sequence). V was trimmed by 0 bases and J by 3 bases, leaving 9 bases between them. V gene TRBV30 combines with J gene TRBJ1-5; D is unresolved. This TCR came from an adult with an advanced solid tumor such as melanoma, head and neck, liver or kidney cancer. The sample here was CD4+ or CD8+ T cells sorted from blood, taken in a trial of the OX40 agonist ivuxolimab. Here the CDR3 reads CAWSVLQVNQPQHF. The CDR3 region has the DNA TGTGCCTGGAGTGTACTCCAGGTCAATCAGCCCCAGCATTTT.